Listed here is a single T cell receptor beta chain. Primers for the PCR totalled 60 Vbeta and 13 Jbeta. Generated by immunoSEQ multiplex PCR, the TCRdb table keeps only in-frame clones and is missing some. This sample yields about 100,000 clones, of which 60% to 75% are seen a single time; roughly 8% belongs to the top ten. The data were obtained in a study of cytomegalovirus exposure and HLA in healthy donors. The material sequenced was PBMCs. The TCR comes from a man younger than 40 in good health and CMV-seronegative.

The CDR3 DNA reads as TGTGCCAGCAGCGTAGGGGCAGCGGGGGCCGACTACGAGCAGTACTTC. It codes for CASSVGAAGADYEQYF. The gene calls are TRBV9 and TRBJ2-7, with 8 bases fitting TRBD2. The germline gives CDR1 SGDLS, CDR2 YYNGEE. J lost 3 bases, V lost 0 bases, and 8 bases had no gene match. The CDR3 totals 16 residues.